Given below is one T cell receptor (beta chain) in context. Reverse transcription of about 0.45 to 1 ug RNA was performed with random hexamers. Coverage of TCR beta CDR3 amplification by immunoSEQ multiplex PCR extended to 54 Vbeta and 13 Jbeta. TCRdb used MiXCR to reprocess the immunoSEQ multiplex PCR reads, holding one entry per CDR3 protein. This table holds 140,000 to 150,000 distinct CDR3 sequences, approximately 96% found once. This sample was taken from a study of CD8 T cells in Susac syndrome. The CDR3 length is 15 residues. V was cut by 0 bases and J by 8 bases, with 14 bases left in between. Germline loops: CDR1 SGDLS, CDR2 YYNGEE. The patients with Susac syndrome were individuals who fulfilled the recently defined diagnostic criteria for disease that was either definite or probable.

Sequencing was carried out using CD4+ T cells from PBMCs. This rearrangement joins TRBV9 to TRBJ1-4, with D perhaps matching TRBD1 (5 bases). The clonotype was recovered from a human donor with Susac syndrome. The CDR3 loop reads CASSVAPGREEKLFF. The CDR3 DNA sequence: TGTGCCAGCAGCGTAGCTCCGGGACGTGAGGAAAAACTGTTTTTT.